This T cell receptor (beta chain) was sequenced in a study of blood T cell repertoires in COVID-19. Across the study: In each case, the material was cDNA or gDNA derived from T cells, B-cell-depleted T cells, or PBMCs.

Authors' analysis steps: Reference gene primer amplification gave nucleated cell count estimates. Here immunoSEQ multiplex PCR was the method, and the copy in TCRdb shows in-frame clones only, minus some. Clone size and V and J calls were adopted from that table, with D and trimming inferred from the DNA. Altogether 120,000 to 150,000 clones are present, roughly 88% being singletons, with the ten largest covering more than 25%. V lost 9 bases, J lost 0 bases, and 11 bases lay in between. The CDR3 is made up of 13 amino acids. Germline V gene lookup returns CDR1 MNHNY and CDR2 SVGAGI (reference sequence).

The sequencing input was peripheral blood. The chain couples TRBV6-6 to TRBJ1-1; no clear D. This TCR was recovered from a human donor in a cohort sampled during active COVID-19. For the CDR3, the DNA is TGTGCCAGTGGGCGGGGATTGAACACTGAAGCTTTCTTT. Translation: CASGRGLNTEAFF.